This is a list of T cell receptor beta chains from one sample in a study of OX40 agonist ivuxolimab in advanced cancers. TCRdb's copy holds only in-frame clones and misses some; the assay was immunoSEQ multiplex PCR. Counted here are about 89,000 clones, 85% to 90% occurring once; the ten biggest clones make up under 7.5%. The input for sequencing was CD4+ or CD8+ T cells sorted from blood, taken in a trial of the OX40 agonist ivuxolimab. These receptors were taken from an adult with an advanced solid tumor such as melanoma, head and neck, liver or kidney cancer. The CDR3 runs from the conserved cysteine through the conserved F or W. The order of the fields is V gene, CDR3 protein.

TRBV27,CASSFRQGRNQPQHF
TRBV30,CAWSNSATGVSGNTIYF
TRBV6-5,CASRTISSGANVLTF
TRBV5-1,CASSLDSQNEKLFF
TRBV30,CAWRDLGQSLNYGYTF
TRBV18,CASSRRSGRETQYF
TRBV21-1,CASSKGGLAGLYEQYF
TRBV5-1,CASNVGQGGGYTF
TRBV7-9,CASSPDRNSYEQYF
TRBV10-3,CAISEQARVEAFF
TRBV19,CASWETGTGPTEAFF
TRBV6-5,CASSYSSQVYNSPLHF
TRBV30,CAWSKGGEGQPQHF
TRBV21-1,CASTDPQGLYGYTF
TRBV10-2,CASSPTGVSTDTQYF
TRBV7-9,CASSFAGSGETQYF
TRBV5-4,CASRPDPVGGYEQYF
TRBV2,CASSRTGGFRDGEKLFF
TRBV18,CASSPPGLAGGRRNEQFF
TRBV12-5,CASGYEGYGYTF
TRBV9,CASSVGGSIAQPQHF
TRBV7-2,CASRQGQGPGELFF
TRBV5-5,CASTPTGLENIQYF
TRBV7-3,CASSRGLVNTGELFF
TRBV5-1,CASSFRADEQYF
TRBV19,CASSIGAVTEAFF
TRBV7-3,CASSSSGVVGTEAFF
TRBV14,CASSQGASPLSGANVLTF
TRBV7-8,CASSLEGRQYFEQYF
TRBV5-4,CASSLSRDSPLHF
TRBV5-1,CASSPGQTTDTQYF
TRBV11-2,CASERGGMDTEAFF
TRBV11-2,CASSLGQGKQPQHF
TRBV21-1,CASSAYEPVGGEQYF
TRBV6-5,CASWTTNLYGYTF
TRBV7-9,CASSPLLGSGTNYGYTF
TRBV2,CASSEDSYNEQFF
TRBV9,CASSASGTGGEKLFF
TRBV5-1,CASSWGTVPTGELFF
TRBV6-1,CASSIVGNEQYF
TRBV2,CASSGLAEAFF
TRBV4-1,CASSQGYPGNSNQPQHF
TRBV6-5,CASSYQGDYGYTF
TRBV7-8,CASSLWGDYEQYF
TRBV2,CASSDIENSPLHF